This TCR beta chain came from a study of T-cell reconstitution after alpha-beta-depleted transplantation in children. The CDR3 consists of 15 residues. Trimming took 5 bases from V and 9 from J; bases not matched to a gene: 10. General study points: Several hundred expanded graft clones reportedly supplied alpha-beta T cells about two months after transplant.

Preparation of the TCRbeta library used unique molecular identifiers. TCRdb re-derived calls from the PCR reads in MiXCR, one entry per CDR3 protein. The table has about 470,000 distinct CDR3 sequences, roughly two fifths seen once. As regards this clonotype: What it binds is not known.

The TCR was taken from a girl aged 2 to 10 with aplastic anemia, due to receive a stem cell transplant. The sequencing here drew on PBMCs, taken before TCRalphabeta/CD19-depleted stem cell transplant. The chain joins TRBV12-3 or TRBV12-4 to TRBJ2-1; 10 nucleotides agree with TRBD1. The CDR3 spells CASSGWDRGGGEQFF. CDR3 coding DNA: TGTGCCAGCAGTGGATGGGACAGGGGCGGCGGTGAGCAGTTCTTC.